A single sample gave rise to the 15 T cell receptor beta chains below, sequenced in a study of control samples from healthy donors and cancer patients. Sequenced by immunoSEQ multiplex PCR; TCRdb stores in-frame clones only, minus some. The repertoire holds more than 20,000 clones, with approximately 91% as singletons. Sequencing input: PBMCs. Source of these receptors: a man between 45 and 60 years old with lung cancer.

This chain links TRBV27 with TRBJ2-3, with D maybe TRBD1 (5 bases). This CDR3 region has 17 residues. Between the trimmed V and J ends, which lost 5 bases and 0 bases, there was a span of 18 bases. Germline V CDR1 and CDR2: MNHEY, SMNVEV (reference sequence). The CDR3: CASSAHRQSRSTDTQYF. CDR3 nucleotide sequence: TGTGCCAGCAGTGCACATCGACAGTCTAGAAGCACAGATACGCAGTATTTT.

This rearrangement joins TRBV6-2 or TRBV6-3 to TRBJ1-2; D uncertain. Germline V gene sequence: CDR1 MNHEY, CDR2 SVGEGT. The CDR3 is 12 residues long. Trimming cost V 2 bases and J 4 bases, with 5 bases left between them. The DNA of the CDR3 is TGTGCCAGCAGTTACGACGGCTATGGCTACACCTTC. Translated, it gives CASSYDGYGYTF.

The gene calls are TRBV7-3 and TRBJ2-1; D remains ambiguous. This CDR3 comprises 13 residues. CDR1 and CDR2 from the germline V gene are SGHTA and FQGTGA. V was pared by 4 bases and J by 3 bases, with 7 bases between. The CDR3 region has the DNA TGTGCCAGCAGCTCTAACAGCTACAATGAGCAGTTCTTC. Amino acids: CASSSNSYNEQFF.

This chain joins TRBV4-1 and TRBJ2-7; D may be TRBD1 (6 bases). CDR3 length: 15 amino acids. Germline V gene lookup returns CDR1 MGHRA and CDR2 YSYEKL. Trimming took off 0 bases at V and 0 bases at J, with 9 bases between the two ends. CDR3 in amino acids: CASSQEGTSSYEQYF. CDR3 DNA sequence: TGCGCCAGCAGCCAAGAGGGGACATCCTCCTACGAGCAGTACTTC.

The DNA of the CDR3 is TGTGCCAGCAGCCCGCTAGGAACAGGGCCGTACGAGCAGTACTTC. Protein sequence: CASSPLGTGPYEQYF. The rearrangement uses TRBV27 and TRBJ2-7, with D perhaps TRBD1 (6 bases). Germline CDR1 and CDR2: MNHEY and SMNVEV (reference sequence). CDR3 length: 15 amino acids. V shed 6 bases and J shed 4 bases, with 19 bases lying between them.

The rearrangement links TRBV6-5 to TRBJ1-2, with unresolved D. V lost 0 bases, J lost 8 bases, and 10 bases lay in between. CDR3 length: 13 residues. Per the germline V gene, CDR1 is MNHEY and CDR2 is SVGAGI. The CDR3 here is CASSYSEGGGYTF. The DNA of the CDR3 is TGTGCCAGCAGTTACTCGGAGGGTGGCGGCTACACCTTC.

CDR3 region: CASSQESGNTIYF. Here the CDR3 DNA reads TGCGCCAGCAGCCAGGAGTCTGGAAACACCATATATTTT. The chain is built from TRBV4-3 and TRBJ1-3, with D hard to call. Trimming cost V 3 bases and J 1 base, with 4 bases left between them. The CDR3 is made up of 13 amino acids. Germline lookup yields CDR1 LGHNA and CDR2 YSLEER.

This CDR3 is CASSQDPGQLIGGYTF. CDR3 sequence (DNA): TGCGCCAGCAGCCAAGACCCGGGACAGCTGATCGGGGGCTACACCTTC. The rearrangement links TRBV4-3 to TRBJ1-2; 7 nucleotides line up with TRBD1. The J segment lost 8 bases and the V segment lost 0 bases, leaving 12 bases of the junction unmatched. The CDR3 totals 16 residues. Germline CDR1 reads LGHNA; CDR2 reads YSLEER.

This clone rates as medium-sized. The genes are TRBV14 and TRBJ1-2; tentatively, D is TRBD1 (6 bases). Looked up from germline, CDR1 is SGHDN and CDR2 is FVKESK. This CDR3 is built from 15 residues. Trimming left V 2 bases short and J 0 bases short, with 10 bases between. CDR3 sequence: CASSQRGASNYGYTF. The CDR3, as DNA: TGTGCCAGCAGCCAAAGGGGGGCATCTAACTATGGCTACACCTTC.

This chain connects TRBV10-3 to TRBJ1-2; D not certain. Between the trimmed V and J ends, which lost 4 bases and 9 bases, there was a span of 15 bases. Germline V gene lookup returns CDR1 ENHRY and CDR2 SYGVKD. The length of the CDR3 is 13 residues. DNA for the CDR3: TGTGCCATCAGTGTGGGCGAGTCGGGGAGCTACACCTTC. It is translated as CAISVGESGSYTF.

Remarks on this clone: Its ends do not fully match the called genes, so a read error is possible. The chain is built from TRBV10-3 and TRBJ2-2, with D perhaps matching TRBD1 (5 bases). CDR3 size: 13 residues. Germline lookup yields CDR1 ENHRY and CDR2 SYGVKD. CDR3 region: CAFRVKDTGELFF. The CDR3 DNA follows: TGTGCCTTCAGGGTTAAGGACACCGGGGAGCTGTTTTTT.

The genes are TRBV6-2 or TRBV6-3 and TRBJ2-7, with 12 bases matching TRBD2. V trimming: 5 bases; J trimming: 4 bases; junction bases outside the gene matches: 6. This CDR3 has 15 residues. Germline CDR1 is MNHEY and CDR2 is SVGEGT. DNA of the CDR3: TGTGCCAGCAGTCGTGGGACTAGCGGGCTTTACGAGCAGTACTTC. Translation gives CASSRGTSGLYEQYF.

The chain joins TRBV5-1 to TRBJ2-3; TRBD2 matches at 8 bases. This CDR3 has 17 amino acids. V lost 0 bases to trimming and J lost 2 bases; unmatched junction nucleotides: 8. CDR1 is SGHRS, CDR2 YFSETQ, per germline. CDR3 amino acids: CASSLEGRAGDTDTQYF. Here the CDR3 DNA reads TGCGCCAGCAGCTTGGAAGGTCGAGCGGGAGACACAGATACGCAGTATTTT.

This clone was seen more than once but under ten times. V and J are TRBV6-2 or TRBV6-3 and TRBJ2-1, with a tentative D call TRBD2 (5 bases). This CDR3 comprises 15 residues. Per germline, CDR1 MNHEY and CDR2 SVGEGT. The germline V and J ends were trimmed by 2 bases and 4 bases, with 12 bases remaining between them. The CDR3 DNA reads TGTGCCAGCAGTTACACCGGGAACATATACAATGAGCAGTTCTTC. Amino acids: CASSYTGNIYNEQFF.

The chain recombines TRBV7-2 with TRBJ2-3; D is perhaps TRBD2 (5 bases). This CDR3 contains 14 residues. Trimming removed 6 bases from V and 2 bases from J, with 12 bases in between. The germline V gene has CDR1 SGHTA and CDR2 FQGNSA. In nucleotides, the CDR3 is TGTGCCAGCAGAGAGGGTTCCCACACAGATACGCAGTATTTT. Encoded protein: CASREGSHTDTQYF.